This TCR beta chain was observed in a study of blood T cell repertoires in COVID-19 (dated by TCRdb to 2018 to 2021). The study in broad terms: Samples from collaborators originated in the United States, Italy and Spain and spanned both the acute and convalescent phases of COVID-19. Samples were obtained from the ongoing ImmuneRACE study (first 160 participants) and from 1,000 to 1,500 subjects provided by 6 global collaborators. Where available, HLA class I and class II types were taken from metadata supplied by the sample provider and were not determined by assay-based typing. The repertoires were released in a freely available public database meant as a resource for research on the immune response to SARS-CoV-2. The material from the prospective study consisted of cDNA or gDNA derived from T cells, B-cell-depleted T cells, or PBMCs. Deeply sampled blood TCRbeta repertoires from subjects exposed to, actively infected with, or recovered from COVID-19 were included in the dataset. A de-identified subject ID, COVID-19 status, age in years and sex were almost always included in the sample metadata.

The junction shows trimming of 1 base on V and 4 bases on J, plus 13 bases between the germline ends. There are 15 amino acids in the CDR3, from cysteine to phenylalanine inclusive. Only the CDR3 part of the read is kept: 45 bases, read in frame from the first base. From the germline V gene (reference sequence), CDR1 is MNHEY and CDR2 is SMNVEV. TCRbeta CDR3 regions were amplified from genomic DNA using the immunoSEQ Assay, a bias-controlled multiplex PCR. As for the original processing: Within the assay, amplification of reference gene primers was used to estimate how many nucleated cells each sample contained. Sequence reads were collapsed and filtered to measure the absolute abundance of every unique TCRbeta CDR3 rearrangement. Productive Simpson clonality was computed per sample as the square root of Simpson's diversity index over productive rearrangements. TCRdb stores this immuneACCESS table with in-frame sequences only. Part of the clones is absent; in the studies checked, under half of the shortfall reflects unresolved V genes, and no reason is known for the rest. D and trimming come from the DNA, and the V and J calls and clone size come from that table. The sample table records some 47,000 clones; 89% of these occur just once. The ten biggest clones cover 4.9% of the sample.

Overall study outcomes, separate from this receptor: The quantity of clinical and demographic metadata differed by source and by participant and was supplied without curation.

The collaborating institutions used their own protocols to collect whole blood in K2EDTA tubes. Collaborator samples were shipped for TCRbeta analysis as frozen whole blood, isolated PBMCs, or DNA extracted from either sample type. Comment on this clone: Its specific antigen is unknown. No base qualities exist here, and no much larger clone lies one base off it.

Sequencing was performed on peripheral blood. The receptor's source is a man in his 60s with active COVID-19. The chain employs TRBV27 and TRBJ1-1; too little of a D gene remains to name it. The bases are TGTGCCAGCAGTTTATTTTCGGGGAGTTCCACTGAAGCTTTCTTT. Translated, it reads CASSLFSGSSTEAFF.